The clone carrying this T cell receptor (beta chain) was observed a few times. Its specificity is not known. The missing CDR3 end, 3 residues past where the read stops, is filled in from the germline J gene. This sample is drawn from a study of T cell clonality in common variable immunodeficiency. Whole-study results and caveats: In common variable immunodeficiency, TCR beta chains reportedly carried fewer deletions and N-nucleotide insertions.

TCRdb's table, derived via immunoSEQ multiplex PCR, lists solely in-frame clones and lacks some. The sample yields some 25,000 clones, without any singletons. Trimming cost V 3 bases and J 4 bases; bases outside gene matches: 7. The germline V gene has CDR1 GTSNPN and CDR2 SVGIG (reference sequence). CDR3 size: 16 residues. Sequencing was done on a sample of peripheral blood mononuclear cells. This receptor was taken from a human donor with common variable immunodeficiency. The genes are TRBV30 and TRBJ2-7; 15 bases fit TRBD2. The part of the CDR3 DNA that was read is TGTGCCTGGAGGAGCCCCGGGACTAGCGGGAGGTACGAG. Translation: CAWRSPGTSGRYE. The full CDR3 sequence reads CAWRSPGTSGRYEQYF.